This is a list of T cell receptor beta chains from one sample in a study of blood T cells in healthy people across ages. TCRdb re-called the 5' RACE reads with MiXCR, one entry per CDR3 protein. The table shows about 590,000 distinct CDR3 sequences, with approximately 30% occurring only once. Sequencing used blood. These receptors were taken from an elderly woman in good health. Each CDR3 is given with its conserved first and last residue. Fields, in order: V gene, J gene, clone size, D gene, CDR3 DNA, CDR3 protein. A D gene is named only where the DNA matches it firmly. The listing skips clone size in some rows; elsewhere it reads once, few, many or a size class.

v_gene: TRBV5-4; j_gene: TRBJ1-2; abundance: few; d_gene: -; CDR3nt: TGTGCCGGCAGCTTGGTTGGTGCCGATGGCTACACCTTC; CDR3aa: CAGSLVGADGYTF
v_gene: TRBV6-5; j_gene: TRBJ2-1; abundance: many; d_gene: TRBD2; CDR3nt: TGTGCCAGCAGTTACTCTGGGACTAGCGGGGGGGTAGGGAATGAGCAGTTCTTC; CDR3aa: CASSYSGTSGGVGNEQFF
v_gene: TRBV20-1; j_gene: TRBJ2-7; abundance: many; d_gene: TRBD2; CDR3nt: TGCAGTGCAGGTGGAGCTAGCGGGCCCTACGAGCAGTACTTC; CDR3aa: CSAGGASGPYEQYF
v_gene: TRBV7-9; j_gene: TRBJ1-1; abundance: -; d_gene: TRBD1; CDR3nt: TGTGCCAGCAGCTTAGGGACAGGGTTAGAACAAATTGAAGCTTTCTTT; CDR3aa: CASSLGTGLEQIEAFF
v_gene: TRBV7-9; j_gene: TRBJ1-5; abundance: many; d_gene: -; CDR3nt: TGTGCCAGCAGCTTATCAGGGGAGGTTAATCAGCCCCAGCATTTT; CDR3aa: CASSLSGEVNQPQHF
v_gene: TRBV6-2/TRBV6-3; j_gene: TRBJ2-7; abundance: many; d_gene: -; CDR3nt: TGTGCCAGCAGTGACCCTGGACGGGAGTACTTC; CDR3aa: CASSDPGREYF
v_gene: TRBV7-2; j_gene: TRBJ1-2; abundance: many; d_gene: -; CDR3nt: TGTGCCAGCAGCATTTTCCGGGTCTATGGCTACACCTTC; CDR3aa: CASSIFRVYGYTF
v_gene: TRBV18; j_gene: TRBJ1-2; abundance: -; d_gene: -; CDR3nt: TGTGCCAGCTCATCCAGGGAGGGCAATGGCTACACCTTC; CDR3aa: CASSSREGNGYTF
v_gene: TRBV7-2; j_gene: TRBJ2-7; abundance: few; d_gene: -; CDR3nt: TGTGCCAGCAGCTTAGTTCTCAACTCCTACGAGCAGTACTTC; CDR3aa: CASSLVLNSYEQYF
v_gene: TRBV6-5; j_gene: TRBJ2-3; abundance: few; d_gene: TRBD1; CDR3nt: TGTGCCAGCAGTTCGTCGACAGGGTCTAGCACAGATACGCAGTATTTT; CDR3aa: CASSSSTGSSTDTQYF
v_gene: TRBV28; j_gene: TRBJ2-6; abundance: many; d_gene: TRBD1; CDR3nt: TGTGCCAGCAGGTGGGACAGGGGTTCGTCTGGGGCCAACGTCCTGACTTTC; CDR3aa: CASRWDRGSSGANVLTF
v_gene: TRBV4-3; j_gene: TRBJ2-4; abundance: -; d_gene: TRBD1; CDR3nt: TGCGCCAGCAGCCAGGGTCGGACAGGGGGAGCCAAAAACATTCAGTACTTC; CDR3aa: CASSQGRTGGAKNIQYF
v_gene: TRBV29-1; j_gene: TRBJ1-4; abundance: many; d_gene: TRBD1; CDR3nt: TGCAGCGTTGGACAGGGTAATGAAAAACTGTTTTTT; CDR3aa: CSVGQGNEKLFF
v_gene: TRBV6-1; j_gene: TRBJ1-2; abundance: many; d_gene: -; CDR3nt: TGTGCCAGCAGTGAAAGGTGGGGGAGAGGCTACACCTTC; CDR3aa: CASSERWGRGYTF
v_gene: TRBV6-5; j_gene: TRBJ1-2; abundance: -; d_gene: -; CDR3nt: TGTGCCAGCAGGTACTCGTCCCACCACTATGGCTACACCTTC; CDR3aa: CASRYSSHHYGYTF
v_gene: TRBV25-1; j_gene: TRBJ1-6; abundance: many; d_gene: -; CDR3nt: TGTGCCAGCAGTCCGTCCGGGACAAACGATTCACCCCTCCACTTT; CDR3aa: CASSPSGTNDSPLHF
v_gene: TRBV20-1; j_gene: TRBJ2-1; abundance: -; d_gene: -; CDR3nt: TGCAGTGCTACCAAACTCCGGGGACCGGTCGGATCTCGCAATGAGCAGTTCTTC; CDR3aa: CSATKLRGPVGSRNEQFF
v_gene: TRBV2; j_gene: TRBJ2-5; abundance: -; d_gene: -; CDR3nt: TGTGCCAGCAGTGAAGTCAGGGGGGGAGAGACCCAGTACTTC; CDR3aa: CASSEVRGGETQYF
v_gene: TRBV7-9; j_gene: TRBJ1-6; abundance: -; d_gene: TRBD1; CDR3nt: TGTGCCAGCAGCTCCCCCGGGTTGGGACAGGGCTTGTCACCCCTCCACTTT; CDR3aa: CASSSPGLGQGLSPLHF
v_gene: TRBV20-1; j_gene: TRBJ2-5; abundance: -; d_gene: TRBD2; CDR3nt: TGCAGTGCTAGAGACTACGGGGGGGCTTCCCAGTACTTC; CDR3aa: CSARDYGGASQYF
v_gene: TRBV5-1; j_gene: TRBJ2-2; abundance: few; d_gene: TRBD2; CDR3nt: TGCGCCAGCAGCCCGGGACTAGCGGCTAACACCGGGGAGCTGTTTTTT; CDR3aa: CASSPGLAANTGELFF
v_gene: TRBV20-1; j_gene: TRBJ2-2; abundance: -; d_gene: -; CDR3nt: TGCAGTGCCAGGACTTTGGACACCGGGGAGCTGTTTTTT; CDR3aa: CSARTLDTGELFF
v_gene: TRBV6-5; j_gene: TRBJ1-2; abundance: many; d_gene: -; CDR3nt: TGTGCCAGCAGTTACGACAACTATGGCTACACCTTC; CDR3aa: CASSYDNYGYTF
v_gene: TRBV10-3; j_gene: TRBJ2-5; abundance: -; d_gene: -; CDR3nt: TGTGCCAGCAGGGAGTCCGGGACCCTGGGGACCCAGTACTTC; CDR3aa: CASRESGTLGTQYF
v_gene: TRBV28; j_gene: TRBJ2-5; abundance: few; d_gene: TRBD2; CDR3nt: TGTGCCAGCAATCCCTCCGGGAGGGGGGAGACCCAGTACTTC; CDR3aa: CASNPSGRGETQYF
v_gene: TRBV11-2; j_gene: TRBJ2-3; abundance: -; d_gene: -; CDR3nt: TGTGCCAGCAGCTTACAGGGGTCATTGGGAGATACGCAGTGTTTT; CDR3aa: CASSLQGSLGDTQCF
v_gene: TRBV24-1; j_gene: TRBJ2-1; abundance: many; d_gene: TRBD1; CDR3nt: TGTGCCACCAGGGACAGGGGGCGAGATGAGCAGTTCTTC; CDR3aa: CATRDRGRDEQFF
v_gene: TRBV6-1; j_gene: TRBJ1-6; abundance: few; d_gene: -; CDR3nt: TGTGCCAGCATCCGGGGTTTAGGTAATTCACCCCTCCACTTT; CDR3aa: CASIRGLGNSPLHF
v_gene: TRBV29-1; j_gene: TRBJ2-5; abundance: many; d_gene: -; CDR3nt: TGCAGCGTTGAAGACCGACTGGGAATTAAGAGGGAGCAGTACTTC; CDR3aa: CSVEDRLGIKREQYF
v_gene: TRBV20-1; j_gene: TRBJ1-6; abundance: many; d_gene: TRBD1; CDR3nt: TGCAGTGCTAGAGATAGCAGGGGGGCAAGCTCCTATAATTCACCCCTCCACTTT; CDR3aa: CSARDSRGASSYNSPLHF
v_gene: TRBV18; j_gene: TRBJ2-3; abundance: few; d_gene: -; CDR3nt: TGTGCCAGCTCACCCCCCGGGGCGGGCTACAGCACGGATACGCAGTATTTT; CDR3aa: CASSPPGAGYSTDTQYF
v_gene: TRBV5-1; j_gene: TRBJ2-1; abundance: few; d_gene: -; CDR3nt: TGCGCCAGCAGCTTGAACGGGCCTCAGGGGGGGAATGAGCAGTTCTTC; CDR3aa: CASSLNGPQGGNEQFF
v_gene: TRBV7-6; j_gene: TRBJ2-5; abundance: -; d_gene: -; CDR3nt: TGTGCCAGCAGCTTAGGCTCACTTTGGGAGACCCAGTACTTC; CDR3aa: CASSLGSLWETQYF
v_gene: TRBV11-2; j_gene: TRBJ2-1; abundance: few; d_gene: -; CDR3nt: TGTGCCAGCAGCTTAGAATGGGTTTCGCAGTTCTTC; CDR3aa: CASSLEWVSQFF
v_gene: TRBV20-1; j_gene: TRBJ2-3; abundance: -; d_gene: -; CDR3nt: TGCAGTGCTAGAGATGGGGGTCGGGGCACAGATACGCAGTATTTT; CDR3aa: CSARDGGRGTDTQYF
v_gene: TRBV20-1; j_gene: TRBJ2-7; abundance: -; d_gene: TRBD2; CDR3nt: TGCAGTGCTAGAGGACTAGCGGGGGGCCCTAGCTCCTACAATGAGCAGTACTTC; CDR3aa: CSARGLAGGPSSYNEQYF
v_gene: TRBV20-1; j_gene: TRBJ1-2; abundance: many; d_gene: -; CDR3nt: TGCAGTGCTAGCGGGGAACAGTCCTATGGCTACACCTTC; CDR3aa: CSASGEQSYGYTF
v_gene: TRBV20-1; j_gene: TRBJ1-1; abundance: -; d_gene: -; CDR3nt: TGCAGTTTCAGAATTTCCAGGGTTGGTCCTGAAGCTTTCTTT; CDR3aa: CSFRISRVGPEAFF
v_gene: TRBV29-1; j_gene: TRBJ1-4; abundance: -; d_gene: -; CDR3nt: TGCAGCGTGTCAGGGGAGGGTGAAAAACTGTTTTTT; CDR3aa: CSVSGEGEKLFF
v_gene: TRBV24-1; j_gene: TRBJ2-1; abundance: many; d_gene: TRBD1; CDR3nt: TGTGCCACCAGTGAGGGAGGACAGGGGGCGAGTGAGCAGTTCTTC; CDR3aa: CATSEGGQGASEQFF
v_gene: TRBV15; j_gene: TRBJ1-1; abundance: few; d_gene: -; CDR3nt: TGTGCCACCAGCAGATCATCGCGGGGGCCCACTGAAGCTTTCTTT; CDR3aa: CATSRSSRGPTEAFF
v_gene: TRBV5-1; j_gene: TRBJ2-1; abundance: many; d_gene: -; CDR3nt: TGCGCCAGCAGCTTCGGCCAACACAATGAGCAGTTCTTC; CDR3aa: CASSFGQHNEQFF
v_gene: TRBV6-1; j_gene: TRBJ1-1; abundance: -; d_gene: -; CDR3nt: TGTGCCAGCAGTGAATGGGGGATCACTGAAGCTTTCTTT; CDR3aa: CASSEWGITEAFF
v_gene: TRBV12-3/TRBV12-4; j_gene: TRBJ2-3; abundance: few; d_gene: TRBD2; CDR3nt: TGTGCCAGCAGCCCGGGGGGGATCACAGATGCGCAGTATTTT; CDR3aa: CASSPGGITDAQYF